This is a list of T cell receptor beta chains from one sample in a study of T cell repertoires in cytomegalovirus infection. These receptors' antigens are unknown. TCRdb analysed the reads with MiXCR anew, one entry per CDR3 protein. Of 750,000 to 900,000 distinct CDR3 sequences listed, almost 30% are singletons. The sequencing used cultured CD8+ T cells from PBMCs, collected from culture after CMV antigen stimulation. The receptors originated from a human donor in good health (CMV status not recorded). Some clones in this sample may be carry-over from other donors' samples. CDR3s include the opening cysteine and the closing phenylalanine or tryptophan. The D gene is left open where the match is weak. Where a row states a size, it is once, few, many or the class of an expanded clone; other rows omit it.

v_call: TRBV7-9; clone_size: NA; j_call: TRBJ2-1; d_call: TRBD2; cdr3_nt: TGTGCCAGCAGCTCCCTGGGACTAGCGGGGGGATACAATGAGCAGTTCTTC; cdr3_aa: CASSSLGLAGGYNEQFF
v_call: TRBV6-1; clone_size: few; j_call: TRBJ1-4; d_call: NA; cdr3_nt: TGTGCCACCCGGCCCAATTGGGGAAAACTGTTTTTT; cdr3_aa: CATRPNWGKLFF
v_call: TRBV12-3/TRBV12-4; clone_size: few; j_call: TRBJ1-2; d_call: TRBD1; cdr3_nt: TGTGCCAGCAGTAAGGACAGGGGACGAGTTTATGGCTACACCTTC; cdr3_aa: CASSKDRGRVYGYTF
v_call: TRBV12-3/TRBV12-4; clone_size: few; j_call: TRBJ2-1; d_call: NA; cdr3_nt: TGTGCCAGCAGGGAGGGCATCGAGCAGTTCTTC; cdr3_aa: CASREGIEQFF
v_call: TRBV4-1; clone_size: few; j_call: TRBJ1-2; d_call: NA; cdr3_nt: TGCGCCAGCAGCCAAGACTGGACAGCTAACTATGGCTACACCTTC; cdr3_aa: CASSQDWTANYGYTF
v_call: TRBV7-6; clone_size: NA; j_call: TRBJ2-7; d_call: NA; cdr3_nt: TGTGCCAGCAGCTTAGATGCCTGGACCACCTACGAGCAGTACTTC; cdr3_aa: CASSLDAWTTYEQYF
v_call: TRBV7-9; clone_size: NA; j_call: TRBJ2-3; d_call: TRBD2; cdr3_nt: TGTGCCAGCAGCTCCGGACTAGCGGGGGACGATACGCAGTATTTT; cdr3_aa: CASSSGLAGDDTQYF
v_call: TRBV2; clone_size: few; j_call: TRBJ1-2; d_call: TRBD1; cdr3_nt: TGTGCCATTCCAGACAGGGTAGCGGACTATGGCTACACCTTC; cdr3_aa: CAIPDRVADYGYTF
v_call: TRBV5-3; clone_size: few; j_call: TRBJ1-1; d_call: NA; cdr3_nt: TGTGCCAGCAGCTCATCCCTAGGAGGGCAACCTGAAGCTTTCTTT; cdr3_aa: CASSSSLGGQPEAFF
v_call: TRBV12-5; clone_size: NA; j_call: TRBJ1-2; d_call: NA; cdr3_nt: TGTGCTAGTGGTCCTGGGACGACGTTGGACTACACCTTC; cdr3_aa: CASGPGTTLDYTF
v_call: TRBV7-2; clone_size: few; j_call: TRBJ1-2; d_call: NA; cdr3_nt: TGTGCCAGCAGCTCTCGGACGGACCACTATGGCTACACCTTC; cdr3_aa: CASSSRTDHYGYTF
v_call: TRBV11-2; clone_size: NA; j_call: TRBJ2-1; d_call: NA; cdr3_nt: TGTGCCAGCAGCTTCAGGGGAGATGAGCAGTTGTTC; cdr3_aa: CASSFRGDEQLF
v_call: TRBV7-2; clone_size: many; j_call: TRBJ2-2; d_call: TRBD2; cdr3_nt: TGTGCCAGCAGCTCCCCCGAGACTAGCGGGGACCCAGCGAACACCGGGGAGCTGTTTTTT; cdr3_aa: CASSSPETSGDPANTGELFF
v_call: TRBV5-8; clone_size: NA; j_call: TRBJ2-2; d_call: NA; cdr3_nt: TGTGCCAGCAGCTTCCGGACTCCCGGGGAGCTGTTTTTT; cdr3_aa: CASSFRTPGELFF
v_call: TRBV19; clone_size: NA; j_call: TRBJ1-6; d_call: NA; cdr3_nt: TGTGCCAGTAGTATCCCCAGGGGCGAGGGCTCACCCCTCCACTTT; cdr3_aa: CASSIPRGEGSPLHF
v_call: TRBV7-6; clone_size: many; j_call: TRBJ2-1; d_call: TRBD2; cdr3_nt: TGTGCCAGCAGGTACCCTGGCGGGGGGGCGTCGGATGTCAACAATGAGCAGTTCTTC; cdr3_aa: CASRYPGGGASDVNNEQFF
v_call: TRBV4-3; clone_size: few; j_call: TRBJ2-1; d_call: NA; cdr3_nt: TGCGCCAGCAGCCAAGATTTCGGCGTAACGAGCTCCTACAATGAGCAGTTCTTC; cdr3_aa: CASSQDFGVTSSYNEQFF
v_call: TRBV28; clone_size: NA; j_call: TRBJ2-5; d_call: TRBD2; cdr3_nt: TGTGCCAGCAGTTTAGGGACTAGCCTTGAGACCCAGTACTTC; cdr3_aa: CASSLGTSLETQYF
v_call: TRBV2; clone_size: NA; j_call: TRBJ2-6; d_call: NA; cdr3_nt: TGTGCCAGCAGTTTGGACAGCAGCTCTGGGGCCAACGTCCTGACTTTC; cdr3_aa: CASSLDSSSGANVLTF
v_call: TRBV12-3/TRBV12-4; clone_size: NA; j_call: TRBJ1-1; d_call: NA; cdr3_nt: TGTGCCAGCAGTTCGGAAACTACCCAGAACACTGAAGCTTTCTTT; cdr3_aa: CASSSETTQNTEAFF
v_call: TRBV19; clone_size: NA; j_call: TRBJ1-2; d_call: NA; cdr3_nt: TGTGCCAGTAGTCTGGGGGCCTTTAATGGCTACACCTTC; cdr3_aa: CASSLGAFNGYTF
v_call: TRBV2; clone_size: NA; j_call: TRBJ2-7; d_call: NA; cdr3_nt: TGTGCCAGCAGTGTTAGGGGTGCCCCCTACGAGCAGTACTTC; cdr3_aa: CASSVRGAPYEQYF
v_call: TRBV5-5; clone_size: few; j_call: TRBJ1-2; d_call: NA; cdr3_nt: TGTGCCAGCAGCCAAGGACCTGGCTTCCCTGGCTACACCTTC; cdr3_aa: CASSQGPGFPGYTF
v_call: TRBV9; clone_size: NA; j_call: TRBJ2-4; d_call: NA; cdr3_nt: TGTGCCAGCACACCCCGGGGGACCAAAAACATTCAGTACTTC; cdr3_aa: CASTPRGTKNIQYF
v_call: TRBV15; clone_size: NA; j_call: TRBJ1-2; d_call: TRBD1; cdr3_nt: TGTGCCACCAGCAGAGATAGGACAGGGAATCCCCCCTATGGCTACACCTTC; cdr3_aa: CATSRDRTGNPPYGYTF
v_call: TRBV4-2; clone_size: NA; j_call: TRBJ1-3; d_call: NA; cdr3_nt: TGTGCCAGCAGCCCCCAACAAGAATACAGGCGGGGAGGAAACACCATATATTTT; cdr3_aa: CASSPQQEYRRGGNTIYF
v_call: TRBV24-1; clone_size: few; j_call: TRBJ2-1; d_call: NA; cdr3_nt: TGTGCCACCAGTGACCATCAGGGGCCTGAGCAGTTCTTC; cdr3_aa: CATSDHQGPEQFF
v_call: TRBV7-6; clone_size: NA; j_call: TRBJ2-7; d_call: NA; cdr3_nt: TGTGCCAGCAGCTTAGTTTTTGGGGGCGAGCAGTACTTC; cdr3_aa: CASSLVFGGEQYF
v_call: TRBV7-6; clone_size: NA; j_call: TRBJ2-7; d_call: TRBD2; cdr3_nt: TGTGCCAGCAGCGGAGGACTAGCGGGGGTGCCAAAACCTTCCTACGAGCAGTACTTC; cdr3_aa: CASSGGLAGVPKPSYEQYF
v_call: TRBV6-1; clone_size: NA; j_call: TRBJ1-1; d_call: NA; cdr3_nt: TGTGCCAGCAGTGAAGTAAGGGGGTTTAGGGTCCGGAACACTGAAGCTTTCTTT; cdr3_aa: CASSEVRGFRVRNTEAFF
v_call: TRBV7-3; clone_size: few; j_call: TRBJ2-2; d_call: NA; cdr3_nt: TGTGCCAGCAACCCCAAGAACACCGGGGAGCTGTTTTTT; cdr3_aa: CASNPKNTGELFF
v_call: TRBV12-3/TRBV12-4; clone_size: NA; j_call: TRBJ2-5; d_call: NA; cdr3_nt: TGTGCCAGCAGTTCCCTAGTGCGGTGGGGAGAGACCCAGTACTTC; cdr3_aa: CASSSLVRWGETQYF
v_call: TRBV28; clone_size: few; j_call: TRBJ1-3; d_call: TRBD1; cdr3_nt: TGTGCCAGCAGCTCGGGACAGAGACCCTCTGGAAACACCATATATTTT; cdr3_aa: CASSSGQRPSGNTIYF
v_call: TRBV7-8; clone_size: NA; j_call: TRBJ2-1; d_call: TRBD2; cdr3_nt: TGTGCCAGCAGCTTAGTAGCGGGGGGCCCAGGGAATGAGCAGTTCTTC; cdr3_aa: CASSLVAGGPGNEQFF
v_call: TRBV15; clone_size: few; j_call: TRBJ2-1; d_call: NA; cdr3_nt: TGTGCCACCAGCACCCAGGGGTGGGTACCTCCAGATGAGCAGTTCTTC; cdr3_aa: CATSTQGWVPPDEQFF
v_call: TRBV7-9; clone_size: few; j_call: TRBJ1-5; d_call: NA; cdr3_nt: TGTGCCAGCAGCTTAGGTCGGACAGTAAATAGCAATCAGCCCCAGCATTTT; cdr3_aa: CASSLGRTVNSNQPQHF
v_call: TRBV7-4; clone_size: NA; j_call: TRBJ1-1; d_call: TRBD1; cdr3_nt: TGTGCCAGCAGGCCCCTAACAGGGGGGTTAGCTGAAGCTTTCTTT; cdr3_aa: CASRPLTGGLAEAFF
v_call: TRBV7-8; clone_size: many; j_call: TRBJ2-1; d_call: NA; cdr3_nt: TGTGCCAGCAGCTTAGTCGTGTTAGAGCAGTTCTTC; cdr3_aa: CASSLVVLEQFF
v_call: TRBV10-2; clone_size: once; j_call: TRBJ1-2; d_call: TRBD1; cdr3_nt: TGCGCCAGCAGTGAGTCGGGACAGTACTATGGCTACACCTTC; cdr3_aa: CASSESGQYYGYTF
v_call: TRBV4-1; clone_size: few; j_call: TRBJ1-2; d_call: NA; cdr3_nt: TGCGCCAGCAGCCAACCTCCAGGCCGTGACCATGGCTACACCTTC; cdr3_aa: CASSQPPGRDHGYTF
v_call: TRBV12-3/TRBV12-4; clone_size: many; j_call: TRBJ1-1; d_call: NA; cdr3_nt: TGTGCCAGCAGTTTCGTCGGGGGTACTGAAGCTTTCTTT; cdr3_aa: CASSFVGGTEAFF
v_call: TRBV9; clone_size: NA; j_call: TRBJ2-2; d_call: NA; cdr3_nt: TGTGCCAGCAGCGTAGAGCGAGGGGGAAAAGGAACCGGGGAGCTGTTTTTT; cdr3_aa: CASSVERGGKGTGELFF
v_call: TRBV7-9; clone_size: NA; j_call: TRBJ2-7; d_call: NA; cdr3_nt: TGTGCCAGCAGCCCCGATGCGGGTATCTCCTACGAGCAGTACTTC; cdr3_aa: CASSPDAGISYEQYF
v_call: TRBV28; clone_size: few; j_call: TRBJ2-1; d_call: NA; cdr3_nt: TGTGCCAGCAGTCGCAGGGTAAGATCCTACAATGAGCAGTTCTTC; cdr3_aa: CASSRRVRSYNEQFF
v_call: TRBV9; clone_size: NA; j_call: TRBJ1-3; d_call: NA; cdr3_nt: TGTGCCAGCAGCGTAGCTGGGCAGGGTCGAAACACCATATATTTT; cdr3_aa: CASSVAGQGRNTIYF
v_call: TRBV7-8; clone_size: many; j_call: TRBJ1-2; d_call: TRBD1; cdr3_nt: TGTGCCAGCAGCCTGACAGGGCGGAACTATGGCTACACCTTC; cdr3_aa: CASSLTGRNYGYTF
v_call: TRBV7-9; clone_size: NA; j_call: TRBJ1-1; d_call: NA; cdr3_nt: TGTGCCAGCAGCCCAGACCCCACTGAAGCTTTCTTT; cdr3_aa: CASSPDPTEAFF
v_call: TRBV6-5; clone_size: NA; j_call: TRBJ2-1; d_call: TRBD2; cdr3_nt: TGTGCCAGCAGTTACCGGCGGGGGGGCCCCCGTACTTACAATGAGCAGTTCTTC; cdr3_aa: CASSYRRGGPRTYNEQFF
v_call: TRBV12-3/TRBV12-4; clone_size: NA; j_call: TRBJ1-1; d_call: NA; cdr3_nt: TGTGCCAGCAGTTTTAGTGGCAGGGTGAACACTGAAGCTTTCTTT; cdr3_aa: CASSFSGRVNTEAFF